The 22 T cell receptor beta chains below come from one sample, sequenced in a study of blood T cell repertoires in COVID-19. Measured with immunoSEQ multiplex PCR; TCRdb has only the in-frame clones, and not every one. The table shows approximately 12,000 clones, with 71% occurring only once. Sequencing was carried out using peripheral blood. These receptors all come from a man aged 60 to 69 with COVID-19, enrolled during active disease.

The CDR3 nucleotides read TGTGCCAGCTCACCACCGAATGGGGCCACAACTAATGAAAAACTGTTTTTT. This codes for CASSPPNGATTNEKLFF. The gene calls are TRBV18 and TRBJ1-4; the D gene is possibly TRBD1 (5 bases). This CDR3 comprises 17 residues. CDR1 is KGHSH, CDR2 LQKENI, per germline. The germline V and J ends were trimmed by 0 bases and 0 bases, with 11 bases remaining between them.

The chain is built from TRBV11-2 and TRBJ1-6; D remains ambiguous. The V gene lost 2 bases and the J gene lost 0 bases, with 11 bases spanning the gap. The length of the CDR3 is 17 residues. Per germline, CDR1 SGHAT and CDR2 FQNNGV. CDR3 loop: CASSLKSFFSYNSPLHF. The CDR3 region has the DNA TGTGCCAGCAGCTTAAAATCCTTCTTCTCCTATAATTCACCCCTCCACTTT.

This clone showed up just once. The genes are TRBV5-4 and TRBJ2-7, with TRBD1 identical over 7 bases. The CDR3 has 13 residues. J gave up 7 bases and V 5 bases, and 9 bases lay outside the gene matches. Germline loops: CDR1 SGHNT, CDR2 YYREEE (reference sequence). CDR3 in amino acids: CASSSRQGLEQYF. The CDR3 DNA follows: TGTGCCAGCAGTTCTCGACAGGGTTTAGAGCAGTACTTC. The full variable domain, in which reference TRBV5-4 and TRBJ2-7 provide the parts outside the CDR3, is ETGVTQSPTHLIKTRGQQVTLRCSSQSGHNTVSWYQQALGQGPQFIFQYYREEENGRGNFPPRFSGLQFPNYSSELNVNALELDDSALYLCASSSRQGLEQYFGPGTRLTVT.

The chain recombines TRBV5-6 with TRBJ2-7; weak D call: TRBD2 (5 bases). CDR3 length: 13 residues. Germline V gene sequence: CDR1 SGHDT, CDR2 YYEEEE. The germline V and J ends were trimmed by 8 bases and 5 bases, with 17 bases remaining between them. The CDR3 DNA reads as TGTGCCAGTTGCATATACGGGATCGACGAGCAGTACTTC. This sequence encodes CASCIYGIDEQYF.

The chain has TRBV2 and TRBJ2-1; D uncertain. The germline V gene has CDR1 SNHLY and CDR2 FYNNEI. The V end lost 7 bases, the J end lost 10 bases, and 8 bases lay between the germline ends. The CDR3 spans 10 residues. This CDR3 reads CASTEVEQFF. CDR3 coding DNA: TGTGCCAGCACCGAGGTAGAGCAGTTCTTC.

The chain recombines TRBV20-1 with TRBJ1-5; tentatively, D is TRBD1 (5 bases). This CDR3 has 10 amino acids. Germline V gene data show CDR1 as DFQATT and CDR2 as SNEGSKA (reference sequence). V was shortened by 6 bases and J by 9 bases, with 9 bases between the two germline ends. Here the CDR3 DNA reads TGCAGTGCAGGGGCCGCGCCCCAGCATTTT. It codes for CSAGAAPQHF.

V usage is TRBV3-1 (or the pseudogene TRBV3-2) and J usage is TRBJ2-7, with D possibly being TRBD1 (6 bases). CDR3 length: 13 residues. CDR1 and CDR2 from the germline V gene are LGHDT and YNNKEL (reference sequence). V was pared by 4 bases and J by 2 bases, with 9 bases between. The CDR3 loop is CASSPGHPYEQYV. The CDR3 nucleotides are TGTGCCAGCAGCCCGGGACATCCCTACGAGCAGTACGTC.

This chain links TRBV28 with TRBJ2-2; D perhaps matches TRBD2 (6 bases). With 2 bases removed from V and 4 bases from J, the gap between germline ends came to 20 bases. Germline CDR1 reads MDHEN; CDR2 reads SYDVKM. This CDR3 is 18 amino acids long. The CDR3 DNA is TGTGCCAGCAGTTTAAAGCTGGGCGCTCTTAGCGGCACCGGGGAGCTGTTTTTT. Amino acid sequence: CASSLKLGALSGTGELFF.

The chain employs TRBV10-3 and TRBJ2-3; TRBD2 agrees at 16 bases. In germline, CDR1 is ENHRY, CDR2 SYGVKD. The CDR3 loop spans 18 amino acids. J was trimmed by 1 base and V by 4 bases; bases with no gene match: 5. CDR3 residues: CAISVGTSGRAGTDTQYF. The CDR3 bases are TGTGCCATCAGTGTCGGGACTAGCGGGAGGGCTGGCACAGATACGCAGTATTTT.

V gene TRBV5-5 combines with J gene TRBJ1-2; 8 bases are shared with TRBD1. From germline, CDR1 is SGHKS and CDR2 YYEKEE (reference sequence). This CDR3 has 15 residues. J was trimmed by 8 bases and V by 0 bases; bases with no gene match: 9. CDR3 in amino acids: CASSLVADRVGGYTF. The CDR3 coding sequence is TGTGCCAGCAGCTTGGTGGCGGACAGGGTAGGGGGCTACACCTTC.

V is TRBV6-5 and J is TRBJ2-7; 8 positions match TRBD2. The CDR3 runs 15 residues. V trimming: 2 bases; J trimming: 7 bases; junction bases outside the gene matches: 10. Germline CDR1 is MNHEY and CDR2 is SVGAGI. CDR3 nucleotide sequence: TGTGCCAGCAGTTACGGTGCCCCCGGACTAGCAGAGCAGTACGTC. Protein: CASSYGAPGLAEQYV.

The CDR3 nucleotides read TGTGCCATCAGTGAGTCAGGGATAGCGGCCTCCTACGAGCAGTACGTC. This translates into CAISESGIAASYEQYV. The rearrangement joins TRBV10-3 to TRBJ2-7; TRBD2 might be the D (6 bases). The germline V gene encodes CDR1 ENHRY and CDR2 SYGVKD. V was trimmed by 0 bases and J by 0 bases, leaving 12 bases between them. This CDR3 spans 16 amino acids.

V usage is TRBV19 and J usage is TRBJ1-5; weak D call: TRBD1 (5 bases). The germline V gene encodes CDR1 LNHDA and CDR2 SQIVND (reference sequence). V was clipped by 1 base and J by 9 bases, with 19 bases between them. CDR3 length: 16 residues. In nucleotides, the CDR3 is TGTGCCAGTAGTATAGCGGTAAGTGGGGCCAGTTGGCCCCAGCATTTT. This translates into CASSIAVSGASWPQHF.

This sequence joins TRBV5-5 and TRBJ2-7; D possibly corresponds to TRBD2 (7 bases). Germline CDR1 is SGHKS and CDR2 is YYEKEE (reference sequence). The CDR3 length is 15 residues. Trimming removed 3 bases from V and 3 bases from J, with 16 bases in between. The CDR3 protein is CASSSYGGGDYEQYF. The CDR3 nucleotides read TGTGCCAGCAGCTCCTATGGCGGGGGCGACTACGAGCAGTACTTC. Full variable domain (outside the CDR3, taken from reference TRBV5-5 and TRBJ2-7): DAGVTQSPTHLIKTRGQQVTLRCSPISGHKSVSWYQQVLGQGPQFIFQYYEKEERGRGNFPDRFSARQFPNYSSELNVNALLLGDSALYLCASSSYGGGDYEQYFGPGTRLTVT.

The chain employs TRBV5-3 and TRBJ2-7; D might be TRBD1 (6 bases). TRBV5-3 has ORF status, its function being uncertain. CDR3 length: 14 residues. V lost 1 base, J lost 6 bases, and 14 bases lay in between. This CDR3 reads CARSLTQGPGEQYV. The CDR3 coding sequence is TGTGCCAGAAGCTTGACACAGGGTCCCGGCGAGCAGTACGTC.

The chain links TRBV14 to TRBJ2-1, with TRBD1 matching over 11 bases. The V and J ends lost 3 bases and 2 bases, in that order; junction bases with no gene match: 0. The CDR3 length is 15 residues. CDR1 is SGHDN and CDR2 is FVKESK in the germline V gene. The chain's CDR3 is CASSQGQGAYNEQFF. The CDR3 DNA follows: TGTGCCAGCAGCCAGGGACAGGGGGCCTACAATGAGCAGTTCTTC.

V gene TRBV28 combines with J gene TRBJ2-2; D possibly corresponds to TRBD1 (5 bases). The CDR3 contains 16 residues. V was clipped by 6 bases and J by 5 bases, with 19 bases between them. Germline V gene sequence: CDR1 MDHEN, CDR2 SYDVKM. The CDR3 loop reads CASSPNGAGWTGELFF. CDR3 coding DNA: TGTGCCAGCAGCCCGAATGGGGCAGGGTGGACCGGGGAGCTGTTTTTT. Combining the CDR3 with reference TRBV28 and TRBJ2-2 gives the whole variable domain DVKVTQSSRYLVKRTGEKVFLECVQDMDHENMFWYRQDPGLGLRLIYFSYDVKMKEKGDIPEGYSVSREKKERFSLILESASTNQTSMYLCASSPNGAGWTGELFFGEGSRLTVL.

This clone was seen only once. The chain carries TRBV4-1 and TRBJ1-4; 7 positions match TRBD1. Germline lookup yields CDR1 MGHRA and CDR2 YSYEKL. The CDR3 consists of 16 residues. V lost 2 bases and J lost 7; bases outside the gene matches: 10. For the CDR3, the DNA is TGCGCCAGCAGCCAACAAACGACAGGGTGGCGTGAAAAACTGTTTTTT. Encoded protein: CASSQQTTGWREKLFF.

The chain joins TRBV7-9 to TRBJ1-2; a possible D gene is TRBD1 (6 bases). This CDR3 has 14 amino acids. V lost 5 bases, J lost 8 bases, and 18 bases lay in between. Germline V gene sequence: CDR1 SEHNR, CDR2 FQNEAQ (reference sequence). CDR3 in amino acids: CASSQQTQGFGYTF. CDR3 in DNA: TGTGCCAGCAGCCAACAAACACAGGGTTTCGGCTACACCTTC.

The J gene is TRBJ1-2, the V gene TRBV15; 10 nucleotides align to TRBD1. With V trimmed by 4 bases and J by 8 bases, 7 bases remained unmatched. This CDR3 has 14 amino acids. Germline V gene lookup returns CDR1 LNHNV and CDR2 YYDKDF (reference sequence). The CDR3 DNA reads as TGTGCCACCAGCACCAGGGACAGGGGTGACGGCTACACCTTC. The encoded protein is CATSTRDRGDGYTF.

The CDR3 loop is CASSDYWGTYF. CDR3 DNA: TGTGCCAGCAGCGATTATTGGGGCACGTACTTC. The chain carries TRBV5-6 and TRBJ2-4, with a tentative D call TRBD1 (5 bases). The CDR3 sequence is 11 residues long. The V end was cut by 4 bases, the J end by 15 bases, with 14 bases between. In germline, CDR1 is SGHDT, CDR2 YYEEEE.

The chain joins TRBV6-5 to TRBJ2-3; 9 nucleotides align to TRBD1. The germline CDR1 and CDR2 sequences are MNHEY and SVGAGI. The CDR3 has 14 amino acids. After removal of 6 bases from V and 4 bases from J, the junction contained 5 bases not matched to a gene. The CDR3 sequence is CASRDRGMADTQYF. The DNA for the CDR3 is TGTGCCAGCAGGGACAGGGGAATGGCAGATACGCAGTATTTT.